These T cell receptor beta chains were read from a single sample in a study of cytomegalovirus exposure and HLA in healthy donors. Repertoires were generated with immunoSEQ multiplex PCR, while TCRdb's copy carries only in-frame clones and drops some. The sample has 45,000 to 55,000 clones, and its top ten clones hold roughly 26%. Sequenced: PBMCs. The receptor set was obtained from a middle-aged man in good health and CMV-seropositive. Each CDR3 is given with its conserved first and last residue. The order of the fields is J gene, V gene, D gene, CDR3 protein, CDR3 DNA. D genes are given only for firm matches.

TRBJ1-2 | TRBV29-1 | . | CSVDPVGSSNGYTF | TGCAGCGTTGATCCAGTAGGGAGCTCTAATGGCTACACCTTC
TRBJ2-1 | TRBV7-3 | TRBD2 | CASSLGTNNEQFF | TGTGCCAGCAGCTTAGGGACTAACAATGAGCAGTTCTTC
TRBJ2-3 | TRBV6-5 | . | CASSYQWRADTQYF | TGTGCCAGCAGTTACCAGTGGCGGGCAGATACGCAGTATTTT
TRBJ2-7 | TRBV11-3 | TRBD1 | CASSQTGIGEQYF | TGTGCCAGCAGCCAGACAGGGATAGGCGAGCAGTACTTC
TRBJ2-3 | TRBV6-4 | TRBD1 | CASSDRGRKEDTDTQYF | TGTGCCAGCAGTGACAGGGGGCGCAAGGAAGACACAGATACGCAGTATTTT
TRBJ1-5 | TRBV27 | TRBD1 | CASRVQGAGQPQHF | TGTGCCAGCAGAGTACAGGGGGCGGGTCAGCCCCAGCATTTT
TRBJ1-4 | TRBV7-9 | TRBD1 | CASSLTGGREKLFF | TGTGCCAGCAGCCTGACAGGGGGCCGTGAAAAACTGTTTTTT
TRBJ1-1 | TRBV30 | . | CAWSVNPNAGAFF | TGTGCCTGGAGTGTAAACCCCAACGCGGGAGCTTTCTTT
TRBJ1-1 | TRBV7-2 | . | CASSASWQNTEAFF | TGTGCCAGCAGCGCCTCGTGGCAGAACACTGAAGCTTTCTTT
TRBJ1-1 | TRBV18 | TRBD1 | CASSPGQGTGTEAFF | TGTGCCAGTTCCCCCGGACAGGGGACGGGCACTGAAGCTTTCTTT
TRBJ2-7 | TRBV5-6 | TRBD1 | CASSLARGRPYEQYF | TGTGCCAGCAGCTTGGCCAGGGGGCGCCCCTACGAGCAGTACTTC
TRBJ2-7 | TRBV9 | . | CASSVDASHIAYEQYF | TGTGCCAGCAGCGTAGATGCTAGCCACATTGCCTACGAGCAGTACTTC
TRBJ2-2 | TRBV7-2 | . | CASSLSTSTTGELFF | TGTGCCAGCAGCTTAAGTACTAGCACCACCGGGGAGCTGTTTTTT
TRBJ2-1 | TRBV7-9 | TRBD2 | CASTYPGGDNEQFF | TGTGCCAGCACGTACCCGGGGGGGGACAATGAGCAGTTCTTC
TRBJ2-5 | TRBV9 | TRBD2 | CASSVAQGTSGTQETQYF | TGTGCCAGCAGCGTAGCCCAAGGGACTAGCGGAACCCAAGAGACCCAGTACTTC
TRBJ1-6 | TRBV4-3 | . | CASSPQGLGNSPLHF | TGCGCCAGCAGCCCGCAGGGCTTAGGGAATTCACCCCTCCACTTT
TRBJ2-7 | TRBV6-5 | . | CASSRGGTAYEQYF | TGTGCCAGCAGCCGAGGCGGGACGGCTTACGAGCAGTACTTC
TRBJ1-3 | TRBV5-1 | . | CASSLDSRVIGNTIYF | TGCGCCAGCAGCTTGGATAGCAGGGTAATAGGAAACACCATATATTTT
TRBJ2-7 | TRBV5-1 | TRBD2 | CASSLVGTSSPEQYF | TGCGCCAGCAGCTTGGTGGGGACTAGTTCCCCCGAGCAGTACTTC
TRBJ2-4 | TRBV19 | . | CASSSGENIQYF | TGTGCCAGTAGCTCGGGTGAAAACATTCAGTACTTC
TRBJ1-4 | TRBV29-1 | TRBD1 | CSVEGDRGLTTNEKLFF | TGCAGCGTTGAAGGGGACAGGGGGCTGACAACTAATGAAAAACTGTTTTTT
TRBJ2-1 | TRBV11-3 | . | CASSTTRGEQFF | TGTGCCAGCAGCACAACCCGGGGTGAGCAGTTCTTC
TRBJ2-7 | TRBV19 | . | CASSIDTVGYEQYF | TGTGCCAGTAGTATTGACACCGTAGGCTACGAGCAGTACTTC
TRBJ2-7 | TRBV9 | . | CASSPSDAYEQYF | TGTGCCAGCAGCCCCTCCGATGCCTACGAGCAGTACTTC
TRBJ2-7 | TRBV18 | TRBD1 | CASSPQTGEQEQYF | TGTGCCAGCTCACCCCAGACAGGGGAGCAGGAGCAGTACTTC
TRBJ2-1 | TRBV7-3 | TRBD1 | CASSTQGDNEQFF | TGTGCCAGCAGCACGCAGGGGGACAATGAGCAGTTCTTC
TRBJ2-5 | TRBV10-1 | . | CASSESGETQYF | TGCGCCAGCAGTGAGTCCGGGGAGACCCAGTACTTC
TRBJ1-1 | TRBV28 | . | CASSFSGYDTEAFF | TGTGCCAGCAGCTTCTCAGGGTACGACACTGAAGCTTTCTTT
TRBJ2-7 | TRBV10-3 | TRBD1 | CAIGHGGQGRSYEQYF | TGTGCCATCGGCCACGGGGGACAGGGGCGCTCCTACGAGCAGTACTTC
TRBJ2-2 | TRBV4-3 | TRBD1 | CASSKGTDNTGELFF | TGCGCCAGCAGCAAGGGGACAGATAACACCGGGGAGCTGTTTTTT
TRBJ1-2 | TRBV18 | TRBD1 | CASSPRQGEHYGYTF | TGTGCCAGCTCACCCCGACAGGGGGAACACTATGGCTACACCTTC
TRBJ1-2 | TRBV6-6 | TRBD1 | CASSWTGDRGRVGYTF | TGTGCCAGCAGTTGGACCGGGGACAGGGGAAGGGTTGGCTACACCTTC
TRBJ1-6 | TRBV5-6 | . | CASSPSGWNSPLHF | TGTGCCAGCAGCCCGTCCGGGTGGAATTCACCCCTCCACTTT
TRBJ2-3 | TRBV5-1 | . | CASSLEEGTQYF | TGCGCCAGCAGCTTGGAGGAGGGTACGCAGTATTTT
TRBJ1-5 | TRBV6-5 | . | CASGGHNQPQHF | TGTGCCAGCGGGGGCCACAATCAGCCCCAGCATTTT
TRBJ2-3 | TRBV11-2 | TRBD2 | CASSRAGGTQYF | TGTGCCAGCAGCCGGGCGGGGGGGACGCAGTATTTT
TRBJ2-1 | TRBV5-1 | . | CASSLGEPRDEQFF | TGCGCCAGCAGCTTGGGAGAGCCCCGGGATGAGCAGTTCTTC
TRBJ1-5 | TRBV6-1 | . | CASSGGGRAQPQHF | TGTGCCAGCAGTGGGGGGGGTAGGGCCCAGCCCCAGCATTTT
TRBJ1-2 | TRBV18 | . | CASSPSWGTGYTF | TGTGCCAGCTCACCTAGTTGGGGCACTGGCTACACCTTC
TRBJ1-3 | TRBV30 | TRBD1 | CATGQGGSGNTIYF | TGTGCTACAGGACAGGGTGGCTCTGGAAACACCATATATTTT
TRBJ1-2 | TRBV7-2 | TRBD1 | CASSLEAGGYGYTF | TGTGCCAGCAGCTTAGAGGCAGGGGGCTATGGCTACACCTTC
TRBJ2-5 | TRBV10-1 | TRBD2 | CASEAGGRQETQYF | TGCGCCAGCGAGGCGGGGGGCCGTCAAGAGACCCAGTACTTC
TRBJ2-5 | TRBV28 | TRBD2 | CASSSPWRSGKETQYF | TGTGCCAGCAGTTCCCCGTGGAGGAGCGGGAAAGAGACCCAGTACTTC
TRBJ2-2 | TRBV7-9 | . | CASSLISVNTGELFF | TGTGCCAGCAGCTTAATTAGCGTGAACACCGGGGAGCTGTTTTTT
TRBJ1-2 | TRBV7-9 | TRBD1 | CASSRDRGQGYTF | TGTGCCAGCAGCAGGGACAGGGGGCAAGGCTACACCTTC
TRBJ2-1 | TRBV29-1 | TRBD2 | CSVALGGGADNEQFF | TGCAGCGTCGCTTTGGGCGGGGGGGCGGACAATGAGCAGTTCTTC
TRBJ2-7 | TRBV5-4 | . | CASSLVPGDSYEQYF | TGTGCCAGCAGCTTGGTGCCGGGTGACTCCTACGAGCAGTACTTC
TRBJ2-7 | TRBV6-5 | TRBD2 | CASSYPGREGRYEQYF | TGTGCCAGCAGTTACCCTGGGCGGGAGGGCCGGTACGAGCAGTACTTC
TRBJ2-1 | TRBV19 | . | CASSREFTSYNEQFF | TGTGCCAGTAGTAGGGAGTTTACCTCCTACAATGAGCAGTTCTTC
TRBJ1-2 | TRBV6-1 | TRBD1 | CASSQDRAYGYTF | TGTGCCAGCAGTCAAGACAGGGCCTATGGCTACACCTTC
TRBJ2-3 | TRBV11-2 | TRBD1 | CASSLGQGTDTQYF | TGTGCCAGCAGCTTGGGACAGGGCACAGATACGCAGTATTTT
TRBJ2-1 | TRBV7-9 | . | CASSLEQDTSEQFF | TGTGCCAGCAGCTTAGAGCAAGACACCAGTGAGCAGTTCTTC
TRBJ1-3 | TRBV9 | . | CASNGPGNTIYF | TGTGCCAGCAATGGCCCTGGAAACACCATATATTTT
TRBJ2-7 | TRBV6-5 | . | CASSEEMGAYEQYF | TGTGCCAGCAGTGAAGAGATGGGCGCCTACGAGCAGTACTTC